This is a list of T cell receptor beta chains from one sample in a study of cytomegalovirus exposure and HLA in healthy donors. Some clones are missing from TCRdb's copy, which holds only in-frame ones; the method was immunoSEQ multiplex PCR. Of about 260,000 clones in the sample, 70% to 90% are singletons; the top ten hold roughly 2%. The sample comprised PBMCs. These receptors were collected from a woman in her 40s in good health and CMV-seropositive. CDR3s include the opening cysteine and the closing phenylalanine or tryptophan. Each record gives: D gene, clone size, J gene, V gene, CDR3 DNA, CDR3 protein. A D gene is named only where the DNA matches it firmly. Expanded clones are given a class, and other clones once, few, many or no size at all.

d_call: .
clone_size: few
j_call: TRBJ2-4
v_call: TRBV14
cdr3_nt: TGTGCCAGCAGCCAAGGTGCAGAAAACATTCAGTACTTC
cdr3_aa: CASSQGAENIQYF

d_call: TRBD1
clone_size: .
j_call: TRBJ1-2
v_call: TRBV19
cdr3_nt: TGTGCCAGTAGTAGAAGGGGACAGGAGGCTTATGGCTACACCTTC
cdr3_aa: CASSRRGQEAYGYTF

d_call: TRBD2
clone_size: few
j_call: TRBJ2-3
v_call: TRBV9
cdr3_nt: TGTGCCAGCAGCGTAAATCTAGCGGCTAGCACAGATACGCAGTATTTT
cdr3_aa: CASSVNLAASTDTQYF

d_call: .
clone_size: .
j_call: TRBJ1-2
v_call: TRBV11-2
cdr3_nt: TGTGCCAGCAGCTTAGATCTCGGGTTTACAGGCGGCTACACCTTC
cdr3_aa: CASSLDLGFTGGYTF

d_call: .
clone_size: .
j_call: TRBJ2-5
v_call: TRBV29-1
cdr3_nt: TGCAGCGCCGGGGCTGGGGGGAGCCTTCCAGAGACCCAGTACTTC
cdr3_aa: CSAGAGGSLPETQYF

d_call: .
clone_size: .
j_call: TRBJ2-7
v_call: TRBV6-5
cdr3_nt: TGTGCCAGCAGTTACCGGGGGAACGACGAGCAGTACTTC
cdr3_aa: CASSYRGNDEQYF

d_call: .
clone_size: .
j_call: TRBJ2-3
v_call: TRBV7-2
cdr3_nt: TGTGCCAGCAGCGTCGGGATCCCCAGCACAGATACGCAGTATTTT
cdr3_aa: CASSVGIPSTDTQYF

d_call: .
clone_size: .
j_call: TRBJ2-2
v_call: TRBV5-1
cdr3_nt: TGCGCCAGCAGCTTCACAGGGACGGTCACCGGGGAGCTGTTTTTT
cdr3_aa: CASSFTGTVTGELFF

d_call: .
clone_size: .
j_call: TRBJ1-2
v_call: TRBV7-2
cdr3_nt: TGTGCCAGCAGCTTAGAAGGGACTGACTCATGGTATGGCTACACCTTC
cdr3_aa: CASSLEGTDSWYGYTF

d_call: .
clone_size: .
j_call: TRBJ1-2
v_call: TRBV27
cdr3_nt: TGTGCCAGCAGTCCACAGGCTACCTATGGCTACACCTTC
cdr3_aa: CASSPQATYGYTF

d_call: .
clone_size: .
j_call: TRBJ1-5
v_call: TRBV5-6
cdr3_nt: TGTGCCAGCAGCTTGCGGTCTTATAGCAATCAGCCCCAGCATTTT
cdr3_aa: CASSLRSYSNQPQHF

d_call: .
clone_size: .
j_call: TRBJ1-1
v_call: TRBV30
cdr3_nt: TGTGCCTGGAGTGTACCAGGTCTGGACACTGAAGCTTTCTTT
cdr3_aa: CAWSVPGLDTEAFF

d_call: TRBD2
clone_size: .
j_call: TRBJ2-3
v_call: TRBV7-9
cdr3_nt: TGTGCCAGCAGTTCCGGGACTAGCGGCACAGATACGCAGTATTTT
cdr3_aa: CASSSGTSGTDTQYF

d_call: TRBD2
clone_size: .
j_call: TRBJ2-3
v_call: TRBV30
cdr3_nt: TGTGCCTGGACTACGGGAGGGGATACGCAGTATTTT
cdr3_aa: CAWTTGGDTQYF

d_call: .
clone_size: once
j_call: TRBJ2-5
v_call: TRBV30
cdr3_nt: TGTGCCTGGAGTGTAGTAGGAGCGGAGACCCAGTACTTC
cdr3_aa: CAWSVVGAETQYF

d_call: .
clone_size: .
j_call: TRBJ2-7
v_call: TRBV27
cdr3_nt: TGTGCCAGCAGTTTTGGGCAGCCCTACGAGCAGTACTTC
cdr3_aa: CASSFGQPYEQYF

d_call: TRBD1
clone_size: .
j_call: TRBJ1-2
v_call: TRBV28
cdr3_nt: TGTGCCAGCAGTCTCACAGGGGGCGCGTATGGCTACACCTTC
cdr3_aa: CASSLTGGAYGYTF

d_call: .
clone_size: .
j_call: TRBJ1-6
v_call: TRBV27
cdr3_nt: TGTGCCAGCAGTTTATCGGCTAGAAATTCACCCCTCCACTTT
cdr3_aa: CASSLSARNSPLHF

d_call: TRBD1
clone_size: .
j_call: TRBJ1-1
v_call: TRBV7-3
cdr3_nt: TGTGCCAGCAGCTTAACAGGGACAGGGAAAGGGATGAACACTGAAGCTTTCTTT
cdr3_aa: CASSLTGTGKGMNTEAFF

d_call: TRBD2
clone_size: once
j_call: TRBJ2-5
v_call: TRBV27
cdr3_nt: TGTGCCAGCAGTGACTCCGGGACTAGCAGCGAGACCCAGTACTTC
cdr3_aa: CASSDSGTSSETQYF

d_call: .
clone_size: .
j_call: TRBJ2-5
v_call: TRBV6-5
cdr3_nt: TGTGCCAGCAGTTATGAAGCGGCGGGGGAGACCCAGTACTTC
cdr3_aa: CASSYEAAGETQYF

d_call: .
clone_size: .
j_call: TRBJ1-2
v_call: TRBV7-9
cdr3_nt: TGTGCCAGCAGCTTAGCGGCAGGGGATAACTATGGCTACACCTTC
cdr3_aa: CASSLAAGDNYGYTF

d_call: .
clone_size: .
j_call: TRBJ2-7
v_call: TRBV28
cdr3_nt: TGTGCCAGCTGGAATGGGGGACAAACCTACGAGCAGTACTTC
cdr3_aa: CASWNGGQTYEQYF

d_call: TRBD1
clone_size: .
j_call: TRBJ2-7
v_call: TRBV18
cdr3_nt: TGTGCCAGCTCCCAATCCGGGACAGGGGGCCACGAGCAGTACTTC
cdr3_aa: CASSQSGTGGHEQYF

d_call: TRBD1
clone_size: .
j_call: TRBJ1-2
v_call: TRBV19
cdr3_nt: TGTGCCAGTAGTGGGACAGGGACCGGCTACACCTTC
cdr3_aa: CASSGTGTGYTF

d_call: .
clone_size: .
j_call: TRBJ2-7
v_call: TRBV11-2
cdr3_nt: TGTGCCAGCAGCTTAGGAGCGCCTTCCTACGAGCAGTACTTC
cdr3_aa: CASSLGAPSYEQYF

d_call: TRBD2
clone_size: .
j_call: TRBJ2-5
v_call: TRBV19
cdr3_nt: TGTGCCAGTAGTATGCCGGGGGGGGCGGGAGGAGAGACCCAGTACTTC
cdr3_aa: CASSMPGGAGGETQYF

d_call: .
clone_size: .
j_call: TRBJ2-2
v_call: TRBV4-3
cdr3_nt: TGCGCCAGCAGCCAACTTTACGGGACTTCCAACACCGGGGAGCTGTTTTTT
cdr3_aa: CASSQLYGTSNTGELFF

d_call: .
clone_size: once
j_call: TRBJ1-4
v_call: TRBV6-1
cdr3_nt: TGTGCCAGCAGTGAAAGCGGTGAAAAACTGTTTTTT
cdr3_aa: CASSESGEKLFF

d_call: TRBD2
clone_size: .
j_call: TRBJ2-1
v_call: TRBV11-2
cdr3_nt: TGTGCCAGCAGCTTAATGAGACTAGCGTCGGGTAGCTCCTACAATGAGCAGTTCTTC
cdr3_aa: CASSLMRLASGSSYNEQFF

d_call: TRBD2
clone_size: .
j_call: TRBJ2-1
v_call: TRBV11-2
cdr3_nt: TGTGCCAGCAGCTTAGTTGGACTAGCATTTGAGCAGTTCTTC
cdr3_aa: CASSLVGLAFEQFF

d_call: .
clone_size: .
j_call: TRBJ2-1
v_call: TRBV27
cdr3_nt: TGTGCCAGCAGTCAGACTAGCAATGAGCAGTTCTTC
cdr3_aa: CASSQTSNEQFF

d_call: TRBD1
clone_size: .
j_call: TRBJ2-5
v_call: TRBV27
cdr3_nt: TGTGCCAGCAGTTTATTGACAGGGGGCGCGGAGACCCAGTACTTC
cdr3_aa: CASSLLTGGAETQYF

d_call: .
clone_size: .
j_call: TRBJ1-1
v_call: TRBV13
cdr3_nt: TGTGCCAGCAGCTTACGTGGGAGGGGCACTGAAGCTTTCTTT
cdr3_aa: CASSLRGRGTEAFF

d_call: .
clone_size: few
j_call: TRBJ2-7
v_call: TRBV11-3
cdr3_nt: TGTGCCAGCAGCTTAGCCATCGGTCTAGCATACGAGCAGTACTTC
cdr3_aa: CASSLAIGLAYEQYF

d_call: .
clone_size: .
j_call: TRBJ1-2
v_call: TRBV6-4
cdr3_nt: TGTGCCAGCAAATTACCTGAACAGGGACCCAACCCGTACTATGGCTACACCTTC
cdr3_aa: CASKLPEQGPNPYYGYTF

d_call: .
clone_size: .
j_call: TRBJ1-1
v_call: TRBV4-3
cdr3_nt: TGCGCCAGCAGCCAAGAAGGCGGACCTCCAGGCCGGGGGGGAGCTTTCTTT
cdr3_aa: CASSQEGGPPGRGGAFF

d_call: TRBD2
clone_size: once
j_call: TRBJ2-1
v_call: TRBV4-3
cdr3_nt: TGCGCCAGCAGCCTCAGGACTAGCGGGGTGGGTGAGCAGTTCTTC
cdr3_aa: CASSLRTSGVGEQFF

d_call: .
clone_size: .
j_call: TRBJ2-1
v_call: TRBV9
cdr3_nt: TGTGCCAGCAGCGTAGATATCTCCTACAATGAGCAGTTCTTC
cdr3_aa: CASSVDISYNEQFF

d_call: TRBD2
clone_size: .
j_call: TRBJ2-1
v_call: TRBV5-1
cdr3_nt: TGCGCCAGCACTAATAGCGGGCCCTCCTACAATGAGCAGTTCTTC
cdr3_aa: CASTNSGPSYNEQFF

d_call: .
clone_size: .
j_call: TRBJ1-5
v_call: TRBV7-2
cdr3_nt: TGTGCCAGCAGCTTAAGGGGAAATCAGCCCCAGCATTTT
cdr3_aa: CASSLRGNQPQHF

d_call: .
clone_size: once
j_call: TRBJ1-1
v_call: TRBV27
cdr3_nt: TGTGCCAGCAGTGCCTTCGGGGGTGGCGTCACTGAAGCTTTCTTT
cdr3_aa: CASSAFGGGVTEAFF

d_call: .
clone_size: .
j_call: TRBJ2-2
v_call: TRBV9
cdr3_nt: TGTGCCAGCAGCGTAGCTATCACCCCGCAAAACACCGGGGAGCTGTTTTTT
cdr3_aa: CASSVAITPQNTGELFF

d_call: .
clone_size: .
j_call: TRBJ1-2
v_call: TRBV7-9
cdr3_nt: TGTGCCAGCAGCTTAGTCCCAGGGGCGGACTATGGCTACACCTTC
cdr3_aa: CASSLVPGADYGYTF

d_call: .
clone_size: once
j_call: TRBJ2-5
v_call: TRBV6-5
cdr3_nt: TGTGCCAGCAGCCTCGGGCGGGGTGGAGAGACCCAGTACTTC
cdr3_aa: CASSLGRGGETQYF

d_call: TRBD1
clone_size: .
j_call: TRBJ1-4
v_call: TRBV23-1
cdr3_nt: TGCGCCAGCAGTCAATCCCTCTGGACAGGGGAAACTAATGAAAAACTGTTTTTT
cdr3_aa: CASSQSLWTGETNEKLFF

d_call: TRBD2
clone_size: .
j_call: TRBJ2-4
v_call: TRBV4-2
cdr3_nt: TGTGCCAGCAGCCCTAGCGGGGTAGCCAAAAACATTCAGTACTTC
cdr3_aa: CASSPSGVAKNIQYF

d_call: TRBD1
clone_size: .
j_call: TRBJ2-7
v_call: TRBV29-1
cdr3_nt: TGCAGCGTTTGGGAGACAGGGTCCTACGAGCAGTACTTC
cdr3_aa: CSVWETGSYEQYF

d_call: TRBD2
clone_size: .
j_call: TRBJ2-3
v_call: TRBV5-1
cdr3_nt: TGCGCCAGCAGCCCGGGGTCTAGCGGGAGCTATGATACGCAGTATTTT
cdr3_aa: CASSPGSSGSYDTQYF

d_call: TRBD2
clone_size: .
j_call: TRBJ2-5
v_call: TRBV10-3
cdr3_nt: TGTGCCATCACCCCAACGCTAGCGGGAGGGCCGGAGACCCAGTACTTC
cdr3_aa: CAITPTLAGGPETQYF

d_call: .
clone_size: .
j_call: TRBJ2-1
v_call: TRBV6-6
cdr3_nt: TGTGCCAGCAGTTACGGCTTGACTAGTTCCAATGAGCAGTTCTTC
cdr3_aa: CASSYGLTSSNEQFF

d_call: .
clone_size: once
j_call: TRBJ1-3
v_call: TRBV27
cdr3_nt: TGTGCCAGCAGTTACCAGGGGCCCGGCTCTGGAAACACCATATATTTT
cdr3_aa: CASSYQGPGSGNTIYF

d_call: .
clone_size: .
j_call: TRBJ2-7
v_call: TRBV30
cdr3_nt: TGTGCCTGGGTTTCTGCGGGCGAGACAACCGGGTACGAGCAGTACTTC
cdr3_aa: CAWVSAGETTGYEQYF

d_call: .
clone_size: .
j_call: TRBJ1-1
v_call: TRBV19
cdr3_nt: TGTGCCAGTAGTGACAGTCTGAACACTGAAGCTTTCTTT
cdr3_aa: CASSDSLNTEAFF

d_call: .
clone_size: .
j_call: TRBJ1-4
v_call: TRBV29-1
cdr3_nt: TGCAGCGTTGAGGGGGGTTTCGCTAATGAAAAACTGTTTTTT
cdr3_aa: CSVEGGFANEKLFF

d_call: .
clone_size: .
j_call: TRBJ2-5
v_call: TRBV6-1
cdr3_nt: TGTGCCAGCAGTGAAAACGGCAGGTATCAAGAGACCCAGTACTTC
cdr3_aa: CASSENGRYQETQYF

d_call: TRBD1
clone_size: .
j_call: TRBJ1-5
v_call: TRBV19
cdr3_nt: TGTGCCAGTCGAGCCCCGGAAGGACAGGGCAATCAGCCCCAGCATTTT
cdr3_aa: CASRAPEGQGNQPQHF

d_call: .
clone_size: .
j_call: TRBJ2-5
v_call: TRBV18
cdr3_nt: TGTGCCAGCGCCGTCGTCTCGAGGGAGACCCAGTACTTC
cdr3_aa: CASAVVSRETQYF

d_call: TRBD2
clone_size: .
j_call: TRBJ2-3
v_call: TRBV5-1
cdr3_nt: TGCGCCAGCAGCTTGTCGACTAGCGGGACCTTTTCAGCAGATACGCAGTATTTT
cdr3_aa: CASSLSTSGTFSADTQYF

d_call: TRBD1
clone_size: .
j_call: TRBJ1-2
v_call: TRBV27
cdr3_nt: TGTGCCAGCAGCCGGGACAGGGTTAACTATGGCTACACCTTC
cdr3_aa: CASSRDRVNYGYTF